The sequence of this T cell receptor beta chain was determined in a study of long-term antiretroviral therapy in people with HIV. Study-level results: Pre-ART clonal expansions dominated every time point's repertoire. Sampling of blood ran from the mid-2000s to the late 2010s, and older ART regimens were possibly in use.

Treatment for every participant with HIV took place in the United States. The samples comprised roughly 0.9-11 million cryopreserved PBMC ahead of DNA extraction. On this clone: Its antigen remains unknown.

Survey level was the resolution at which the v3.0 immunoSEQ assay ran. Libraries were prepared by immunoSEQ multiplex PCR; TCRdb keeps only in-frame clonotypes and omits some of them. The sample lists roughly 28,000 clones; approximately 90% were seen once. From germline, CDR1 is SEHNR and CDR2 FQNEAQ (reference sequence). The ends were cut back, 1 base at V and 0 bases at J, with 7 bases in the middle. The CDR3 totals 15 residues. The gene calls are TRBV7-9 and TRBJ2-1; D is ambiguous. This specimen consisted of unsorted PBMCs, obtained 1.8 years after starting antiretroviral therapy. This sequence was found in a woman aged 18-29 years with HIV. This CDR3 reads CASSLGPSSYNEQFF. CDR3 sequence (DNA): TGTGCCAGCAGCTTAGGGCCAAGCTCCTACAATGAGCAGTTCTTC.